This T cell receptor beta chain was obtained from a study of cytomegalovirus exposure and HLA in healthy donors (dated by TCRdb to the late 2010s). Some background on the complete study: In an earlier analysis of several hundred of the donors, 276 Gb of sequence data and 95 million to 130 million unique TCR beta sequences from roughly 200 million T cells were reported. Typing coverage varied by locus: 629-630 donors for A, B, C, DRB1 and DQB1; 500 to 550 for DQA1; over 600 for DPA1; approximately 470 for DPB1. Because of strong linkage in the cohort, five DR-DQ haplotypes were treated as single units for association and clustering. Donor age, sex, ethnicity and CMV serostatus were compiled together with the repertoire data. The study combined high-throughput TCR immunosequencing, statistical association of individual TCRs with disease status, and machine learning to predict cytomegalovirus infection status. Both class I and class II loci were covered by HLA typing, at four-digit resolution. Rather than using new phenotypic data, the later analysis identified candidate immune exposures from TCR beta sequences and from how often those sequences occurred across donors. Genome-wide SNP genotypes for about 60% of the roughly 670 donors were used in a later genetic analysis, which treated that subset as a discovery cohort. In addition to the first cohort of 650 to 800 subjects, a separate validation cohort of 130 or so different subjects was used. Among roughly 400 genotyped donors of the cohort, an average of approximately 240,000 unique TCR beta nucleotide sequences was sequenced per donor, of which about 18% were non-productive. Of the 398 genotyped donors, over 70% fell in the genetic ancestry cluster associated with self-reported Caucasian donors. An earlier analysis of 450 to 750 of the donors used high-throughput TCR beta sequencing to judge whether each TCR beta V gene segment behaved as functional or pseudogenic. A later analysis re-analyzed previously published TCR beta repertoires from 666 donors and added high-resolution HLA genotyping to study TCR occurrence patterns. The study aimed to test whether signatures of past pathogen exposure could be identified by cataloging public T cell receptors. Approximately 310 gigabases of sequencing data and approximately 80 million unique TCR sequences were included in an early release covering several hundred HLA-typed donors. The study profiled the T cell repertoires of more than 500 subjects by immunosequencing and related them to cytomegalovirus serostatus. All discovery cohort repertoires had been generated using a single sequencing platform.

The cohort was made up of roughly 670 healthy bone marrow donors. All cohort members were sampled while nominally healthy, although unrecorded immune exposures were likely present. The donor was CMV seropositive and belonged to the group of about 290 seropositive cohort members. A peripheral blood sample was collected from each donor, and TCR beta sequencing was performed on peripheral blood mononuclear cells. Genomic DNA was extracted from the blood cell samples with the Qiagen DNeasy Blood Extraction Kit. The library was built by means of the immunoSEQ multiplex PCR assay. For the multiplex PCR, a mixture combining 60 forward primers for TCR Vbeta segments and 13 reverse primers for TCR Jbeta segments was used. A multiplex PCR assay on genomic DNA amplified the CDR3 region of rearranged TCR beta genes. Amplified TCR beta libraries were sequenced as 87-base-pair reads on the Illumina HiSeq System. From the authors' description of their analysis: A later analysis tallied around 80 million unique TCR beta chains across the 666 repertoires, and about 12 million of those chains were shared by two or more donors. To remove PCR and sequencing errors, raw reads were error-corrected and collapsed into unique sequences using a nearest-neighbor algorithm that merged closely related sequences. Alignment of CDR3 sequences to IMGT reference sequences was used to assign V, D and J gene segments. For a sequence to be retained, a match of at least six nucleotides was required to both a V gene segment and a J gene segment. A rearrangement was called productive if the CDR3 had no stop codons and remained in frame with V and J, and every other rearrangement was called non-productive. Following IMGT convention, CDR3 was defined as the stretch from the second conserved V-encoded cysteine to the conserved J-encoded phenylalanine. In an earlier analysis of more than 550 of the donors, sequences lacking an unambiguous match to a single V gene segment were excluded. An earlier analysis of a few hundred of the donors called V segments functional above 56.7% productive rearrangements and segregating when the between-donor standard deviation exceeded 5%. A statistical classification framework was built to diagnose cytomegalovirus status from the catalog of TCR beta chain sequences. In a later analysis, V and J genes were assigned by comparing TCR nucleotide sequences against IMGT/GENE-DB human TR gene sequences. The TCRdist pipeline was used in a later analysis to assign CDR3 sequences and most-parsimonious VDJ recombination scenarios. A later analysis defined each TCR beta chain by its CDR3 amino acid sequence plus V-gene family, and excluded reads lacking a unique V-gene family. To address suspected cross-contamination and a sequencing artifact, a later analysis removed roughly 640 highly shared, low-generation-probability nucleotide sequences. In a later analysis, a clonal expansion index for each public chain was calculated from normalized within-repertoire ranks of inferred template counts. A later analysis computed generation probabilities with a VDJ recombination model fitted to out-of-frame rearrangements, and checked the results against IGoR. A later analysis scored TCR-TCR, TCR-HLA and TCR-CMV co-occurrence with hypergeometric tests, applying a repertoire-size bias correction to TCR pairs. In a later analysis, false discovery rates were estimated by permuting HLA or CMV assignments 20 times. In a later analysis, co-occurring TCRs were grouped with DBSCAN, and TCRdist sequence similarity was added when clustering was performed within HLA-allele-positive subsets. Co-occurrence clustering excluded repertoires with fewer than 30,000 or more than 120,000 public chains, plus five with anomalous nucleotide sharing. This immuneACCESS table, as held by TCRdb, lists in-frame sequences with V and J called but not all clones. Of the missing ones, under half trace to an unresolved V gene in checked studies; the others have no known cause. V and J calls plus clone size are reproduced from that table; the DNA served to infer D and trimming. The sample table lists fewer than 250,000 clones, 81% of them with a count of one. Of the sample, around 3.5% falls within the top ten clones.

Inclusive of the bounding cysteine and phenylalanine, the CDR3 is 15 residues long. The read is trimmed to its CDR3 DNA, 45 bases read in frame from base 1. Germline trimming amounts to 6 bases on V and 2 bases on J, with 9 as the count of junction bases outside the gene matches. The germline V gene (reference sequence) specifies SEHNR as CDR1 and FQNEAQ as CDR2. Points on this clone: The clone's antigen remains unknown. Within one base of it there is no much larger clone, and no base qualities were kept.

What the research found in general, with its limitations: Immune exposure information for the cohort was limited to CMV serostatus. Broadly in line with IMGT annotations, most TCR beta V segments showed up in productive rearrangements about 90% or about 30% of the time in an earlier analysis of some 590 of the donors. Around 16 rarely observed V segments, including chromosome 9 orphons, were excluded from the earlier analysis of approximately 500 of the donors because counts were too low. In vitro tests confirmed that three of the cytomegalovirus-associated TCR beta chains recognize cytomegalovirus antigens. Compared with equally common non-associated chains, HLA-associated TCR beta chains in a later analysis were more clonally expanded and had lower generation probabilities. A further reported finding was that TCR beta sequences accurately predicted the HLA-A and HLA-B alleles for most subjects in the first cohort. Linkage disequilibrium might explain the correlated functional status among segregating V segments, but an unknown experimental factor could not be excluded. The authors suggested that the approach could potentially be extended to other disease states and immunological phenotypes. While some public TCRs were present in many individuals, most TCR sequences turned up only very rarely across donors. A cluster of highly shared sequence variants was judged likely to be a technical artifact of the sequencing pipeline. In a later analysis, the rate of TCR association differed among HLA loci, with DRB1 alleles having the most associated TCRs and HLA-C alleles having the fewest. The study gave a list of around 170 TCR beta chains associated with cytomegalovirus. Because HLA typing was unavailable for some donors at each locus, only the typed subset was used in association tests. This cohort had only TCR beta chains sequenced, and the lack of alpha or paired-chain data limited which features could be detected. When HLA alleles, especially DR and DQ, strongly co-occurred, attributing TCR associations to individual alleles was difficult. Some IMGT-functional V segments, including TRBV6-2 and TRBV6-3, could not be distinguished by the 87-base-pair reads and were therefore excluded. The classifier was reported to diagnose cytomegalovirus status with high specificity and sensitivity in both the original cohort and the validation cohort. In a later analysis, several top co-occurrence clusters were reported to appear linked to parvovirus B19, influenza, CMV and Epstein-Barr virus. An association between a missense DCLRE1C variant and V-gene and J-gene trimming of TCR beta chains was found in a later genetic analysis and replicated in an independent cohort. Specific HLA alleles were associated with 18,000 or so TCR beta sequences at a false discovery rate of 0.05 in a later analysis. The presence/absence analyses assumed that sequencing depth was roughly uniform across donors, and that assumption may not be true. In a later analysis, most CMV-associated TCR beta chains were found to appear HLA-restricted, with HLA associations seemingly driven largely by CMV exposure. In a later genetic analysis, fewer N-insertions in productive TCRs were reported among donors in an Asian-associated ancestry cluster than the approximately 710-donor mean.

The sequencing input was PBMCs. The chain is encoded by TRBV7-9 joined to TRBJ2-5; 7 central bases correspond to TRBD1. This TCR was recovered from a man aged 35 to 55 in good health and CMV-seropositive. CDR3 loop: CASSLKGAVQETQYF. The DNA is as follows: TGTGCCAGCAGTCTGAAGGGGGCTGTACAAGAGACCCAGTACTTC.